This T cell receptor (beta chain) was sequenced for a study of blood T cell repertoires in COVID-19. Across the whole study: The United States, Italy and Spain were the sources of the acute and convalescent COVID-19 samples. From T cells, B-cell-depleted T cells, or PBMCs came the material, which was cDNA or gDNA.

CDR3 length: 14 residues. Trimming shortened V by 5 bases and J by 5 bases, and 15 bases separated the two germline ends. CDR1 is SGHNT, CDR2 YENEEA, per germline. Authors' processing steps: Amplification of reference gene primers was used by the study to estimate nucleated cell counts. This table comes from immunoSEQ multiplex PCR, and its TCRdb copy is limited to in-frame clones, with some not included. From that table come the V and J calls and clone size; the DNA was used to work out D and trimming. The table lists 140,000 to 150,000 clones, 88% of them singletons, with 1.5% to 2% in the top ten.

This sequence was found in a man in his 70s with acute or convalescent COVID-19. The rearrangement links TRBV11-3 to TRBJ2-5; D is perhaps TRBD2 (6 bases). Material for sequencing was peripheral blood. The DNA of the CDR3 is TGTGCCAGCAGCAACCGGCCAGGAGGGGAGACCCAGTACTTC. It translates to CASSNRPGGETQYF. The full variable domain, completed using reference TRBV11-3 and TRBJ2-5, is EAGVVQSPRYKIIEKKQPVAFWCNPISGHNTLYWYLQNLGQGPELLIRYENEEAVDDSQLPKDRFSAERLKGVDSTLKIQPAELGDSAVYLCASSNRPGGETQYFGPGTRLLVL.